These T cell receptor beta chains were read from a single sample in a study of Graves' ophthalmopathy and Graves' hyperthyroidism. MiXCR, applied by TCRdb to the multiplex PCR reads, yields one record per CDR3 protein. This sample has over a million distinct CDR3 sequences, with around a third found just once. Sequenced input: peripheral blood or thyroid tissue (not recorded which). The origin of the receptors is an adult man with Graves' hyperthyroidism. The CDR3 runs from the conserved cysteine through the conserved F or W. Fields, in order: clone size, D gene, J gene, V gene, CDR3 length, CDR3 protein, CDR3 DNA. The D gene is left open where the match is weak. Not every row has a clone size; where given, it reads once, few, many or a size class.

abundance: NA; d_gene: NA; j_gene: TRBJ2-5; v_gene: TRBV14; len: 17; CDR3aa: CASSQDISTALPETQYF; CDR3nt: TGTGCCAGCAGCCAAGATATTTCGACAGCTTTGCCAGAGACCCAGTACTTC
abundance: NA; d_gene: NA; j_gene: TRBJ2-7; v_gene: TRBV11-3; len: 16; CDR3aa: CASSRPPGVSSYEQYF; CDR3nt: TGTGCCAGCAGCCGCCCCCCCGGGGTGAGCTCCTACGAGCAGTACTTC
abundance: NA; d_gene: NA; j_gene: TRBJ2-5; v_gene: TRBV12-3/TRBV12-4; len: 16; CDR3aa: CASSYGRPSGQETQYF; CDR3nt: TGTGCCAGCAGTTACGGAAGGCCGTCAGGGCAAGAGACCCAGTACTTC
abundance: few; d_gene: NA; j_gene: TRBJ1-3; v_gene: TRBV6-5; len: 16; CDR3aa: CASSYSLGYVGNTIYF; CDR3nt: TGTGCCAGCAGTTACTCACTTGGATATGTTGGAAACACCATATATTTT
abundance: few; d_gene: NA; j_gene: TRBJ1-5; v_gene: TRBV20-1; len: 14; CDR3aa: CSARVGAVEGPQHF; CDR3nt: TGCAGTGCTAGAGTTGGGGCTGTCGAGGGGCCCCAGCATTTT
abundance: many; d_gene: NA; j_gene: TRBJ2-5; v_gene: TRBV7-2; len: 13; CDR3aa: CASSLGARETQYF; CDR3nt: TGTGCCAGCAGCTTAGGGGCGAGGGAGACCCAGTACTTC
abundance: many; d_gene: TRBD1; j_gene: TRBJ1-3; v_gene: TRBV7-9; len: 15; CDR3aa: CASSDQGAPGNTIYF; CDR3nt: TGTGCCAGCAGCGATCAGGGGGCCCCTGGAAACACCATATATTTT
abundance: NA; d_gene: NA; j_gene: TRBJ1-4; v_gene: TRBV20-1; len: 11; CDR3aa: CSATRGEKLFF; CDR3nt: TGCAGTGCTACCCGGGGTGAAAAACTGTTTTTT
abundance: NA; d_gene: TRBD1; j_gene: TRBJ1-2; v_gene: TRBV10-3; len: 13; CDR3aa: CAISRRTGDGYTF; CDR3nt: TGTGCCATCAGCCGACGGACAGGGGATGGCTACACCTTC
abundance: many; d_gene: NA; j_gene: TRBJ1-1; v_gene: TRBV20-1; len: 11; CDR3aa: CSASVGGLAFF; CDR3nt: TGCAGTGCTTCAGTTGGGGGGCTGGCTTTCTTT
abundance: few; d_gene: NA; j_gene: TRBJ1-3; v_gene: TRBV5-1; len: 14; CDR3aa: CASSLQGYGNTIYF; CDR3nt: TGCGCCAGCAGCTTACAGGGATACGGAAACACCATATATTTT
abundance: many; d_gene: NA; j_gene: TRBJ2-5; v_gene: TRBV11-2; len: 14; CDR3aa: CASSFPGAQETQYF; CDR3nt: TGTGCCAGCAGCTTCCCCGGGGCACAAGAGACCCAGTACTTC
abundance: NA; d_gene: TRBD2; j_gene: TRBJ2-7; v_gene: TRBV20-1; len: 15; CDR3aa: CSAVGGRGSLNEQYF; CDR3nt: TGCAGTGCCGTGGGGGGGAGGGGATCGCTCAACGAGCAGTACTTC
abundance: few; d_gene: NA; j_gene: TRBJ1-1; v_gene: TRBV10-3; len: 13; CDR3aa: CAISVGAHTEAFF; CDR3nt: TGTGCCATCAGTGTGGGGGCGCACACTGAAGCTTTCTTT
abundance: many; d_gene: TRBD1; j_gene: TRBJ2-2; v_gene: TRBV24-1; len: 13; CDR3aa: CAASDWDSGELFF; CDR3nt: TGTGCCGCCAGTGATTGGGACAGCGGGGAGCTGTTTTTT
abundance: NA; d_gene: NA; j_gene: TRBJ2-7; v_gene: TRBV11-2; len: 13; CDR3aa: CASQTGIGYEQYF; CDR3nt: TGTGCCAGCCAAACAGGTATCGGCTACGAGCAGTACTTC
abundance: NA; d_gene: NA; j_gene: TRBJ1-2; v_gene: TRBV29-1; len: 13; CDR3aa: CSGGWRGNYGYTF; CDR3nt: TGCAGCGGAGGATGGAGGGGTAACTATGGCTACACCTTC
abundance: few; d_gene: TRBD1; j_gene: TRBJ1-5; v_gene: TRBV27; len: 16; CDR3aa: CASSFAADRSNQPQHF; CDR3nt: TGTGCCAGCAGTTTTGCCGCGGACAGGAGCAATCAGCCCCAGCATTTT
abundance: many; d_gene: NA; j_gene: TRBJ1-1; v_gene: TRBV15; len: 15; CDR3aa: CATSVRPGEGTEAFF; CDR3nt: TGTGCCACCAGCGTTCGCCCAGGGGAGGGCACTGAAGCTTTCTTT
abundance: few; d_gene: NA; j_gene: TRBJ2-5; v_gene: TRBV27; len: 14; CDR3aa: CASSPVRLQETQYF; CDR3nt: TGTGCCAGCAGTCCCGTGAGACTACAAGAGACCCAGTACTTC
abundance: many; d_gene: NA; j_gene: TRBJ1-2; v_gene: TRBV5-5; len: 15; CDR3aa: CASSLVSSTGYGYTF; CDR3nt: TGTGCCAGCAGCTTGGTTTCATCAACGGGCTATGGCTACACCTTC
abundance: NA; d_gene: NA; j_gene: TRBJ1-1; v_gene: TRBV2; len: 14; CDR3aa: CASRDTDRNTEAFF; CDR3nt: TGTGCCAGCAGGGATACGGACAGGAACACTGAAGCTTTCTTT
abundance: few; d_gene: TRBD2; j_gene: TRBJ2-3; v_gene: TRBV29-1; len: 15; CDR3aa: CSVTWASGFTDTQYF; CDR3nt: TGCAGCGTTACTTGGGCTAGCGGCTTCACAGATACGCAGTATTTT
abundance: many; d_gene: NA; j_gene: TRBJ2-2; v_gene: TRBV7-2; len: 16; CDR3aa: CAAGTGFRGNTGELFF; CDR3nt: TGTGCCGCTGGTACAGGGTTCAGGGGGAACACCGGGGAGCTGTTTTTT
abundance: many; d_gene: NA; j_gene: TRBJ2-2; v_gene: TRBV7-8; len: 14; CDR3aa: CASSYDSRHGELFF; CDR3nt: TGTGCCAGCAGCTACGACAGCCGGCACGGGGAGCTGTTTTTT
abundance: NA; d_gene: TRBD1; j_gene: TRBJ2-3; v_gene: TRBV10-3; len: 15; CDR3aa: CASSDSGTGVDTQYF; CDR3nt: TGTGCCAGCAGCGATTCCGGGACAGGGGTTGATACGCAGTATTTT
abundance: NA; d_gene: NA; j_gene: TRBJ1-5; v_gene: TRBV4-3; len: 14; CDR3aa: CASSQDRYNQPQHF; CDR3nt: TGCGCCAGCAGCCAAGATAGGTACAATCAGCCCCAGCATTTT
abundance: NA; d_gene: NA; j_gene: TRBJ1-1; v_gene: TRBV6-5; len: 14; CDR3aa: CASSYLDRYTEAFF; CDR3nt: TGTGCCAGCAGTTACCTAGACAGATACACTGAAGCTTTCTTT
abundance: NA; d_gene: TRBD1; j_gene: TRBJ1-1; v_gene: TRBV7-2; len: 13; CDR3aa: CASSLGQGVRAFF; CDR3nt: TGTGCCAGCAGCTTAGGACAGGGTGTCAGGGCTTTCTTT
abundance: NA; d_gene: TRBD1; j_gene: TRBJ1-1; v_gene: TRBV10-3; len: 12; CDR3aa: CARTGGNTEAFF; CDR3nt: TGTGCTAGGACAGGGGGGAACACTGAAGCTTTCTTT
abundance: NA; d_gene: NA; j_gene: TRBJ2-5; v_gene: TRBV18; len: 13; CDR3aa: CASSNGDGETQYF; CDR3nt: TGTGCCAGCTCAAATGGGGACGGAGAGACCCAGTACTTC
abundance: many; d_gene: NA; j_gene: TRBJ2-5; v_gene: TRBV5-1; len: 13; CDR3aa: CASASDGQETQYF; CDR3nt: TGCGCCAGCGCCTCTGACGGGCAAGAGACCCAGTACTTC
abundance: many; d_gene: TRBD1; j_gene: TRBJ2-7; v_gene: TRBV5-1; len: 11; CDR3aa: CASSGDRVKYF; CDR3nt: TGCGCCAGCAGCGGAGACAGGGTCAAGTACTTC
abundance: NA; d_gene: TRBD2; j_gene: TRBJ2-1; v_gene: TRBV2; len: 14; CDR3aa: CASLRLAKGNEQFF; CDR3nt: TGTGCCAGCTTACGACTAGCGAAAGGCAATGAGCAGTTCTTC
abundance: NA; d_gene: TRBD1; j_gene: TRBJ2-2; v_gene: TRBV7-9; len: 16; CDR3aa: CASSSPDRGNTGELFF; CDR3nt: TGTGCCAGCAGCTCACCAGACAGGGGGAACACCGGGGAGCTGTTTTTT
abundance: NA; d_gene: NA; j_gene: TRBJ1-2; v_gene: TRBV10-3; len: 16; CDR3aa: CAISDLSGDSTYGYTF; CDR3nt: TGTGCCATCAGTGATTTATCCGGAGATAGCACCTATGGCTACACCTTC
abundance: many; d_gene: NA; j_gene: TRBJ2-5; v_gene: TRBV11-1; len: 15; CDR3aa: CASSLFLGALETQYF; CDR3nt: TGTGCCAGCAGCTTATTCTTGGGGGCGTTGGAGACCCAGTACTTC
abundance: many; d_gene: TRBD2; j_gene: TRBJ2-5; v_gene: TRBV5-1; len: 15; CDR3aa: CASSSSGRVEETQYF; CDR3nt: TGCGCCAGCAGCTCTAGCGGGAGGGTTGAAGAGACCCAGTACTTC
abundance: NA; d_gene: NA; j_gene: TRBJ2-2; v_gene: TRBV7-3; len: 16; CDR3aa: CASSLEPSRNTGELFF; CDR3nt: TGTGCCAGCAGCTTGGAGCCTAGCAGGAACACCGGGGAGCTGTTTTTT